The rows below give T cell receptor beta chains drawn from one sample of a study of blood T cell repertoires in COVID-19. The data were produced by immunoSEQ multiplex PCR, yet TCRdb's version contains in-frame clones alone and is incomplete. The sample records 130,000 to 150,000 clones, just under 85% being singletons. The material sequenced was peripheral blood. These receptors originate from a woman between 35 and 50 years old with active or convalescent COVID-19. Each CDR3 is given with its conserved first and last residue. A D gene is named only where the DNA matches it firmly. Expanded clones get a size class; other rows say once, few or many, or leave the size out.

D | size | J | V | CDR3 | DNA
TRBD1 | - | TRBJ1-2 | TRBV5-1 | CASSLRTGSGYGYTF | TGCGCCAGCAGCTTGAGGACAGGGAGTGGCTATGGCTACACCTTC
- | - | TRBJ2-1 | TRBV5-1 | CASKEAGGSNNEQFF | TGCGCCAGCAAGGAGGCAGGGGGGTCGAACAATGAGCAGTTCTTC
- | few | TRBJ2-1 | TRBV27 | CASTLAFSSYNEQFF | TGTGCCAGCACTTTAGCGTTTAGCTCCTACAATGAGCAGTTCTTC
TRBD2 | - | TRBJ2-1 | TRBV28 | CASSSTSGTDLYNEQFF | TGTGCCAGCAGTTCTACTAGCGGGACCGACCTGTACAATGAGCAGTTCTTC
- | - | TRBJ1-6 | TRBV7-2 | CASSWEDSYNSPLHF | TGTGCCAGCAGCTGGGAAGACAGTTATAATTCACCCCTCCACTTT
- | - | TRBJ2-7 | TRBV2 | CASSAGAGVGEQYF | TGTGCCAGCTCCGCCGGGGCAGGGGTAGGCGAGCAGTACTTC
TRBD1 | - | TRBJ1-1 | TRBV19 | CASSMIAGGGFDTEAFF | TGTGCCAGTAGTATGATTGCAGGGGGCGGTTTTGACACTGAAGCTTTCTTT
- | - | TRBJ1-1 | TRBV5-4 | CASSLGGLTEAFF | TGTGCCAGCAGCTTGGGTGGGCTCACTGAAGCTTTCTTT
- | - | TRBJ1-1 | TRBV5-1 | CASSLWGPNTEAFF | TGCGCCAGCAGCTTGTGGGGGCCGAACACTGAAGCTTTCTTT
- | - | TRBJ1-1 | TRBV27 | CASSLDSPGAGTEAFF | TGTGCCAGCAGTTTAGATTCCCCAGGGGCGGGCACTGAAGCTTTCTTT
- | - | TRBJ2-1 | TRBV21-1 | CASSKRGLAGIDEQFF | TGTGCCAGCAGCAAAAGGGGACTAGCGGGAATCGATGAGCAGTTCTTC
TRBD1 | few | TRBJ1-5 | TRBV2 | CASRRQGSSNQPQHF | TGTGCCAGCAGGCGACAGGGTTCTAGCAATCAGCCCCAGCATTTT
- | - | TRBJ1-2 | TRBV7-6 | CASSPGGSGYGYTF | TGTGCCAGCAGCCCCGGGGGGTCGGGCTATGGCTACACCTTC
- | - | TRBJ1-1 | TRBV29-1 | CSVIRTQGSEAFF | TGCAGCGTTATTCGAACGCAGGGCTCTGAAGCTTTCTTT
- | few | TRBJ1-5 | TRBV28 | CASSPPDNQPQHF | TGTGCCAGCAGTCCCCCAGACAATCAGCCCCAGCATTTT
TRBD1 | few | TRBJ1-1 | TRBV6-2/TRBV6-3 | CASSYSIRDRSMNTEAFF | TGTGCCAGCAGTTACTCGATAAGGGACAGGTCCATGAACACTGAAGCTTTCTTT
TRBD1 | - | TRBJ1-2 | TRBV5-1 | CASSLAGDSSNYGYTF | TGCGCCAGCAGCTTGGCGGGGGACAGCTCTAACTATGGCTACACCTTC
- | once | TRBJ2-1 | TRBV11-3 | CASSRTGGVGNEQFF | TGTGCCAGCAGCCGTACCGGAGGTGTCGGGAATGAGCAGTTCTTC
- | - | TRBJ1-2 | TRBV28 | CASSKGMGYGYTF | TGTGCCAGCAGTAAGGGGATGGGCTATGGCTACACCTTC
- | - | TRBJ1-5 | TRBV28 | CASTISRSQGQPQHF | TGTGCCAGCACCATCTCGAGGTCGCAGGGACAGCCCCAGCATTTT
TRBD1 | - | TRBJ1-2 | TRBV12-5 | CATGTDYGYTF | TGTGCTACCGGGACAGATTATGGCTACACCTTC
TRBD1 | - | TRBJ1-5 | TRBV3-1/TRBV3-2 | CASSIGQGGPQPQHF | TGTGCCAGCAGCATCGGACAGGGTGGCCCTCAGCCCCAGCATTTT
TRBD1 | once | TRBJ1-6 | TRBV7-2 | CASSSRTGDNSPLHF | TGTGCCAGCAGCTCCAGGACAGGGGATAATTCACCCCTCCACTTT
- | few | TRBJ2-1 | TRBV24-1 | CATSAQWTETYNEQFF | TGTGCCACCAGTGCCCAGTGGACAGAGACCTACAATGAGCAGTTCTTC
- | - | TRBJ2-7 | TRBV28 | CASSLGGPYPEQYF | TGTGCCAGCAGTTTGGGGGGGCCCTATCCCGAGCAGTACTTC
- | - | TRBJ2-7 | TRBV5-1 | CASSRQAVGSYEQYF | TGCGCCAGCAGCCGACAGGCCGTGGGTTCCTACGAGCAGTACTTC
TRBD1 | - | TRBJ1-1 | TRBV29-1 | CSVVSPPSSTGGTTEAFF | TGCAGCGTTGTCAGTCCCCCGAGCTCGACAGGGGGGACCACTGAAGCTTTCTTT
- | once | TRBJ2-2 | TRBV24-1 | CATSHPVPSGTGELFF | TGTGCCACCAGCCACCCAGTCCCCTCCGGGACCGGGGAGCTGTTTTTT
- | - | TRBJ2-3 | TRBV4-3 | CASSQDPPPGMRDTQYF | TGCGCCAGCAGCCAAGATCCCCCCCCGGGGATGAGAGATACGCAGTATTTT
- | - | TRBJ2-3 | TRBV24-1 | CATSDFRQGPTDTQYF | TGTGCCACCAGTGATTTCAGGCAGGGTCCCACAGATACGCAGTATTTT
TRBD1 | - | TRBJ1-3 | TRBV2 | CASSRGTGGGNTIYF | TGTGCCAGCAGTCGGGGGACAGGCGGTGGGAACACCATATATTTT
- | - | TRBJ1-1 | TRBV4-3 | CASSQGSTLYPGHQNTEAFF | TGCGCCAGCAGCCAAGGATCTACCCTTTACCCGGGACACCAGAACACTGAAGCTTTCTTT
TRBD2 | - | TRBJ2-7 | TRBV28 | CASSRTSSYEQYF | TGTGCCAGCAGTAGGACTAGCTCCTACGAGCAGTACTTC
TRBD1 | - | TRBJ2-1 | TRBV5-4 | CASSLVTGGGEQFF | TGTGCCAGCAGCTTGGTTACAGGGGGCGGTGAGCAGTTCTTC
- | - | TRBJ1-2 | TRBV28 | CASSSIGRGGYTF | TGTGCCAGCAGTAGTATAGGGAGGGGTGGCTACACCTTC
- | - | TRBJ2-3 | TRBV19 | CASSIDLEGTSTDTQYF | TGTGCCAGTAGTATAGATCTTGAGGGTACTAGCACAGATACGCAGTATTTT